This T cell receptor (beta chain) was captured in a study of Ad26.COV2.S vaccination and SARS-CoV-2 variants. Treatment indicated: about 20 received Ad26.COV2.S at low or high dose, single or two shots; 5 received placebo; per-sample allocation not given. The investigators took samples on day 63 after the first vaccine or placebo injection. Germline V CDR1 and CDR2: SGDLS, YYNGEE. This CDR3 has 12 residues. Trimming took off 5 bases at V and 3 bases at J, with 8 bases between the two ends. The data were produced by immunoSEQ multiplex PCR, yet TCRdb's version contains in-frame clones alone and is incomplete. The sample records around 500,000 clones, about nine tenths being singletons.

The origin of this receptor is a person aged 18-60 years who received the Ad26.COV2.S COVID-19 vaccine or a placebo. The sequenced sample was peripheral blood, obtained in a trial of Ad26.COV2.S vaccine versus placebo. The chain links TRBV9 to TRBJ1-2; no clear D. CDR3 region: CASRAEYYGYTF. Here the CDR3 DNA reads TGTGCCAGCAGGGCCGAGTACTATGGCTACACCTTC.